A single count supports the clone carrying this T cell receptor beta chain. Antigen unknown. TCR beta VDJ and CDR3 were profiled, and genomic DNA was the template. TCRdb recomputed calls from the reads with MiXCR, one row per CDR3 protein. The data contain over 150,000 distinct CDR3 sequences, approximately 52% of them seen just once; the ten biggest clones take up 15% to 20%. These data originate in a study of CD8+CD57+ T cells in acquired aplastic anemia. Overall study: Across the sorted CD4+ and CD8+ cells, DNA amounts averaged about 3 ug. Healthy donor CD4+ cell samples had a mean of around 11 million reads.

Study outcomes and limitations: Both patients and controls carried the same twenty-nine CD8+ CDR3 sequences. Patients and healthy controls showed no significant CD8+ Simpson's diversity difference.

The CDR3 length is 15 residues. Trimming at V came to 6 bases and at J to 1 base, leaving 7 bases not matched to a gene. Germline V gives CDR1 MGHDK, CDR2 SYGVNS. Sequencing used sorted CD4+, CD8+, or CD8+CD57+ T cells (not recorded which) from PBMCs. The chain couples TRBV25-1 to TRBJ2-5; 8 bases line up with TRBD2. The sequence came from a human donor in good health, serving as a control. The CDR3: CASSVDSGSQETQYF. The DNA for the CDR3 is TGTGCCAGCAGCGTAGACAGCGGGAGCCAAGAGACCCAGTACTTC. Complete variable domain (other parts from reference TRBV25-1 and TRBJ2-5): EADIYQTPRYLVIGTGKKITLECSQTMGHDKMYWYQQDPGMELHLIHYSYGVNSTEKGDLSSESTVSRIRTEHFPLTLESARPSHTSQYLCASSVDSGSQETQYFGPGTRLLVL.